Sequencing of this TCR beta chain was carried out in a study of shared clonotypes between healthy human individuals. General study findings and limits: Generally, naive subsets came out with larger estimated richness than memory subsets. The generation probabilities recorded for non-shared clonotypes fell below those of clonotypes shared by all four donors. Researchers sampled blood only, noting tissue repertoires likely differ.

J was trimmed by 1 base and V by 2 bases; bases with no gene match: 7. CDR1 and CDR2 from the germline V gene are LNHDA and SQIVND (reference sequence). The CDR3 is made up of 17 amino acids. Comment on this clone: What it binds is unknown.

TCRdb keeps only in-frame clones here, not all; method: immunoSEQ multiplex PCR. In the table there are some 2,400,000 clones, approximately 96% of which are singletons. The investigators split CD4+ cells into a CD45RA+ naive subset and a CD45RA-negative memory subset. What was sequenced was naive CD4+ T cells sorted from blood. Subset specified: CD45RA+ positively selected. V gene TRBV19 combines with J gene TRBJ1-5; 8 nucleotides match TRBD1. The TCR originated in a man aged 18 to 30 in good health. CDR3 in DNA: TGTGCCAGTAGTATAAAATCCGGGACAGGAAGCAATCAGCCCCAGCATTTT. Amino acids: CASSIKSGTGSNQPQHF.